The source of this T cell receptor (beta chain) is a study of cytomegalovirus exposure and HLA in healthy donors. The V end was cut by 4 bases, the J end by 2 bases, with 11 bases between. This CDR3 spans 13 amino acids. The germline V gene has CDR1 GTSNPN and CDR2 SVGIG (reference sequence). In the case of this clone: Its antigen is unknown.

This PCR relied on a set of 60 Vbeta primers and 13 Jbeta primers. Assay used: immunoSEQ multiplex PCR; TCRdb lists only in-frame clones, some missing. The table has 100,000 to 150,000 clones, approximately 78% seen once. Study-wide findings and caveats: From TCR beta sequences, most subjects' HLA-A and HLA-B alleles were reportedly predicted accurately.

Sequencing input: PBMCs. This sequence joins TRBV30 and TRBJ1-2; D gene uncertain. This TCR derives from a woman in her 30s in good health and CMV-seronegative. CDR3 nucleotide sequence: TGTGCCTGGACGGGAGACACGAACTATGGCTACACCTTC. It is translated as CAWTGDTNYGYTF.